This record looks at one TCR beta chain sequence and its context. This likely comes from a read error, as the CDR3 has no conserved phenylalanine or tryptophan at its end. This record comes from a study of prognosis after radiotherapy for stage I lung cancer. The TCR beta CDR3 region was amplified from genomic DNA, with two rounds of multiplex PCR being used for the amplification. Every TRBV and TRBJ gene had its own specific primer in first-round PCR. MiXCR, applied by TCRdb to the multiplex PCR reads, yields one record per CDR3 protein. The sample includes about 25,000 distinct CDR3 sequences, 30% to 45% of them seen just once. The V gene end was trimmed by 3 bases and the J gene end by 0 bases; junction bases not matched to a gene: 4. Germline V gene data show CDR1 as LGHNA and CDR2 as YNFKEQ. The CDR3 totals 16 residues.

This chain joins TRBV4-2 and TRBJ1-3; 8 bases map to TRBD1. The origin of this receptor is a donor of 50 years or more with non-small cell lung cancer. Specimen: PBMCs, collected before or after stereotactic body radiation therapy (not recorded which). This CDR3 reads CASSQVTGGSGNTIYL. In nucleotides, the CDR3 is TGTGCCAGCAGCCAGGTCACAGGGGGCTCTGGAAACACCATATATCTT.